This T cell receptor (beta chain) derives from a study of cytomegalovirus exposure and HLA in healthy donors. Using immunoSEQ multiplex PCR, the repertoire was profiled, and TCRdb retains in-frame clones only, with some absent. Of approximately 54,000 clones in the sample, about nine tenths were seen once. About this clone itself: Sequence at one end of the junction differs from germline and may be a read error.

The CDR3 covers 12 residues. Germline V gene sequence: CDR1 GTSNPN, CDR2 SVGIG (reference sequence). The rearrangement uses TRBV30 and TRBJ2-1; no clear D. Sequencing used PBMCs. This TCR derives from a woman younger than 35 in good health and CMV-seropositive. The CDR3 DNA sequence: TGTGTCTGGTCCCCGGGCTACAATGAGCAGTTCTTC. Protein sequence: CVWSPGYNEQFF. The entire variable domain, with the rest obtained from reference TRBV30 and TRBJ2-1, is as follows: SQTIHQWPATLVQPVGSPLSLECTVEGTSNPNLYWYRQAAGRGLQLLFYSVGIGQISSEVPQNLSASRPQDRQFILSSKKLLLSDSGFYLCVWSPGYNEQFFGPGTRLTVL.